These 8 T cell receptor beta chains came from one sample sequenced in a study of cytomegalovirus exposure and HLA in healthy donors. Primers for the PCR totalled 60 Vbeta and 13 Jbeta. The data were produced by immunoSEQ multiplex PCR, yet TCRdb's version contains in-frame clones alone and is incomplete. Of 150,000 to 200,000 clones in the sample, roughly 79% were seen once. The specimen was PBMCs. These receptors were collected from a woman between 18 and 30 years old in good health and CMV-seropositive.

The chain carries TRBV7-2 and TRBJ1-4, with 7 nucleotides matching TRBD1. J was trimmed by 5 bases and V by 4 bases; bases with no gene match: 7. The CDR3 covers 15 residues. Per germline, CDR1 SGHTA and CDR2 FQGNSA. The CDR3 DNA sequence: TGTGCCAGCAGCTCTAGCGGGACAGTAAATGAAAAACTGTTTTTT. This translates into CASSSSGTVNEKLFF.

The chain joins TRBV10-3 to TRBJ2-5; 8 positions match TRBD2. The CDR3 consists of 16 residues. J was trimmed by 1 base and V by 0 bases; bases with no gene match: 4. CDR1 and CDR2 (germline): ENHRY, SYGVKD. This CDR3 reads CAISESGGGPQETQYF. CDR3 coding DNA: TGTGCCATCAGTGAGTCTGGCGGGGGGCCCCAAGAGACCCAGTACTTC.

V and J are TRBV5-6 and TRBJ1-1, with D perhaps TRBD1 (5 bases). The CDR3 has 15 amino acids. With 1 base removed from V and 5 bases from J, the gap between germline ends came to 15 bases. From germline, CDR1 is SGHDT and CDR2 YYEEEE. CDR3 protein: CASSLFKGLVTEAFF. The CDR3 nucleotides are TGTGCCAGCAGCTTGTTTAAGGGGCTGGTTACTGAAGCTTTCTTT.

This chain uses TRBV4-3 with TRBJ1-4, with D maybe TRBD1 (6 bases). Trimming stripped 4 bases from V and 8 bases from J, with 17 bases between. The CDR3 is made up of 15 amino acids. Germline loops: CDR1 LGHNA, CDR2 YSLEER. The CDR3 sequence is CASSPTNRVEEKLFF. The CDR3 coding sequence is TGCGCCAGCAGCCCAACAAACAGGGTTGAGGAAAAACTGTTTTTT.

The chain recombines TRBV19 with TRBJ1-5; tentatively, D is TRBD1 (6 bases). The CDR3 extends over 14 amino acids. The germline V gene has CDR1 LNHDA and CDR2 SQIVND (reference sequence). V lost 3 bases, J lost 7 bases, and 13 bases lay in between. The CDR3 bases are TGTGCCAGTAGTATGAGCAGGGGAAAACAGCCCCAGCATTTT. It yields the protein CASSMSRGKQPQHF.

V usage is TRBV2 and J usage is TRBJ1-5; D possibly corresponds to TRBD1 (6 bases). The CDR3 runs 14 residues. The germline V and J ends were trimmed by 7 bases and 3 bases, with 13 bases remaining between them. Germline CDR1 and CDR2: SNHLY and FYNNEI. CDR3 protein: CASIDTGTNQPQHF. The CDR3 region has the DNA TGTGCCAGCATTGATACAGGGACCAATCAGCCCCAGCATTTT.

The V and J genes are TRBV2 and TRBJ2-7, with TRBD2 matching over 8 bases. Germline V gene sequence: CDR1 SNHLY, CDR2 FYNNEI. V shed 10 bases, J shed 5 bases, and the junction held 19 bases outside the gene matches. This CDR3 has 16 amino acids. The CDR3 sequence: CATQRGAGGSRHEQYF. The DNA for the CDR3 is TGTGCCACCCAGAGAGGGGCGGGGGGATCAAGACACGAGCAGTACTTC.

This chain uses TRBV6-5 with TRBJ2-2; TRBD1 is a possible D gene (6 bases). Trimming took 5 bases from V and 2 from J, leaving 12 bases between them. Germline V gene lookup returns CDR1 MNHEY and CDR2 SVGAGI. The CDR3 totals 15 residues. CDR3 protein: CASSHRVENTGELFF. For the CDR3, the DNA is TGTGCCAGCAGTCACAGGGTGGAAAACACCGGGGAGCTGTTTTTT.